These 14 T cell receptor beta chains originate from one sample sequenced in a study of shared clonotypes between healthy human individuals. Profiled with immunoSEQ multiplex PCR; TCRdb holds only in-frame clones, not every one. The sample lists roughly 2.5 million clones; roughly nine tenths were seen once. Material for sequencing was naive CD4+ T cells sorted from blood. Subset described: CD45RA+ positively selected. The origin of the receptors is a young man in good health.

As regards this clone: In the same sample, other DNA sequences code for this CDR3. V gene TRBV7-9 combines with J gene TRBJ1-4; unclear D gene. Germline V gene sequence: CDR1 SEHNR, CDR2 FQNEAQ (reference sequence). The CDR3 runs to 14 residues. The V gene lost 1 base and the J gene lost 1 base, with 4 bases spanning the gap. CDR3 protein: CASSLGGTNEKLFF. The CDR3 DNA reads TGTGCCAGCAGCTTAGGAGGAACTAATGAAAAACTGTTTTTT.

On this clone itself: One junction end disagrees with the germline gene, perhaps due to a read error. The V gene is TRBV7-7, the J gene TRBJ2-3; D uncertain. CDR1 and CDR2 from the germline V gene are SSHAT and FNYEAQ (reference sequence). This CDR3 is built from 15 residues. The CDR3 bases are TGTGCTAGCAGCTTAGGTTTGGGGTTCACAGATACGCAGTATTTT. Translating it yields CASSLGLGFTDTQYF.

As to this clone: The sample holds other DNA sequences that translate to the same CDR3. The genes are TRBV27 and TRBJ1-5, with D possibly being TRBD1 (5 bases). Trimming shortened V by 6 bases and J by 2 bases, and 14 bases separated the two germline ends. CDR3 length: 15 amino acids. Per the germline V gene, CDR1 is MNHEY and CDR2 is SMNVEV (reference sequence). CDR3 sequence (DNA): TGTGCCAGCAGCGACGGGGGGATTGGCAATCAGCCCCAGCATTTT. Protein sequence: CASSDGGIGNQPQHF.

The rearrangement joins TRBV9 to TRBJ2-3; 8 bases are shared with TRBD1. Germline V CDR1 and CDR2: SGDLS, YYNGEE. This CDR3 contains 15 residues. V was clipped by 1 base and J by 3 bases; unmatched bases: 4. In nucleotides, the CDR3 is TGTGCCAGCAGCGTAAGGCAGGGGGCAACAGATACGCAGTATTTT. It specifies CASSVRQGATDTQYF.

The chain combines TRBV7-3 with TRBJ2-5; 8 bases align to TRBD1. Germline V gene lookup returns CDR1 SGHTA and CDR2 FQGTGA. This CDR3 comprises 15 residues. Trimming at V came to 5 bases and at J to 1 base, leaving 6 bases not matched to a gene. The CDR3 sequence: CASSPNGQGQETQYF. The CDR3 DNA reads TGTGCCAGCAGCCCCAACGGACAGGGCCAAGAGACCCAGTACTTC.

This clone was found once. The same CDR3 arises from other DNA sequences in this sample as well. J is TRBJ1-5 and V is TRBV28, with 8 bases that match TRBD1. The germline V gene has CDR1 MDHEN and CDR2 SYDVKM. This CDR3 has 13 residues. Germline trimming cut 6 bases from V and 4 bases from J; bases unmatched to any gene: 2. The CDR3 sequence is CASSGQGNQPQHF. The CDR3 nucleotides read TGTGCCAGCAGCGGACAGGGTAATCAGCCCCAGCATTTT.

This chain joins TRBV18 and TRBJ2-5; D not resolved. Germline loops: CDR1 KGHSH, CDR2 LQKENI. This CDR3 contains 15 residues. The V end lost 1 base, the J end lost 2 bases, and 11 bases lay between the germline ends. CDR3 residues: CASSPRSKTQETQYF. CDR3 nucleotide sequence: TGTGCCAGCTCACCACGATCTAAGACTCAAGAGACCCAGTACTTC. The full variable domain, completed using reference TRBV18 and TRBJ2-5, is NAGVMQNPRHLVRRRGQEARLRCSPMKGHSHVYWYRQLPEEGLKFMVYLQKENIIDESGMPKERFSAEFPKEGPSILRIQQVVRGDSAAYFCASSPRSKTQETQYFGPGTRLLVL.

V gene TRBV9 combines with J gene TRBJ2-1, with TRBD2 matching over 8 bases. V was clipped by 0 bases and J by 5 bases; unmatched bases: 4. This CDR3 has 15 amino acids. Germline CDR1 is SGDLS and CDR2 is YYNGEE. The CDR3 bases are TGTGCCAGCAGCGTAGGCAGCGGGGGTAACAATGAGCAGTTCTTC. Amino acids: CASSVGSGGNNEQFF.

The chain links TRBV10-2 to TRBJ1-6, with D perhaps matching TRBD1 (6 bases). The V end was cut by 2 bases, the J end by 7 bases, with 12 bases between. CDR1 is WSHSY, CDR2 SAAADI, per germline. This CDR3 has 15 amino acids. The CDR3 spells CASSEGGPLNSPLHF. Here the CDR3 DNA reads TGCGCCAGCAGTGAGGGGGGCCCTCTCAATTCACCCCTCCACTTT.

The chain recombines TRBV27 with TRBJ1-2; 9 positions match TRBD1. With V trimmed by 6 bases and J by 7 bases, 3 bases remained unmatched. The germline CDR1 and CDR2 sequences are MNHEY and SMNVEV (reference sequence). The CDR3 loop spans 12 amino acids. CDR3 sequence: CASSKDRGGYTF. CDR3 in DNA: TGTGCCAGCAGCAAGGACAGGGGTGGCTACACCTTC.

This clone was detected only once. The V call is TRBV19, the J call TRBJ1-1, with D hard to call. V was clipped by 5 bases and J by 0 bases, with 19 bases between them. Germline V lookup: CDR1 LNHDA, CDR2 SQIVND (reference sequence). This CDR3 spans 17 amino acids. CDR3 DNA sequence: TGTGCCAGTAGTCCCGATCGTCCCCACCCGTTGAACACTGAAGCTTTCTTT. This sequence encodes CASSPDRPHPLNTEAFF.

The chain has TRBV5-6 and TRBJ2-5, with unresolved D. The V gene's germline CDR1 is SGHDT and CDR2 YYEEEE. V was trimmed by 2 bases and J by 3 bases, leaving 5 bases between them. CDR3 length: 12 residues. CDR3 protein: CASSFREETQYF. The DNA for the CDR3 is TGTGCCAGCAGCTTTCGGGAAGAGACCCAGTACTTC.

This sequence joins TRBV5-8 and TRBJ2-6, with a possible D match to TRBD1 (6 bases). The length of the CDR3 is 18 residues. V lost 1 base and J 4 bases, leaving 18 bases between the germline ends. Per germline, CDR1 SGHTS and CDR2 YDEGEE. CDR3 DNA: TGTGCCAGCAGCTTGTGGGGCTGGGGGCGCGAAGGGGCCAACGTCCTGACTTTC. This translates into CASSLWGWGREGANVLTF.

The chain links TRBV27 to TRBJ2-3; D perhaps matches TRBD1 (7 bases). The CDR3 contains 15 residues. Trimming pared 7 bases from V and 2 bases from J, leaving 16 bases between. Germline lookup yields CDR1 MNHEY and CDR2 SMNVEV (reference sequence). The CDR3 sequence is CASKLDRRDTDTQYF. The DNA of the CDR3 is TGTGCCAGCAAATTGGACAGGCGGGACACAGATACGCAGTATTTT.